This TCR beta chain was found in a study of blood T cell repertoires in COVID-19. Here immunoSEQ multiplex PCR was the method, and the copy in TCRdb shows in-frame clones only, minus some. The sample carries some 120,000 clones, 65% to 85% recorded once. This clone was recorded a few times. With 3 bases removed from V and 2 bases from J, the gap between germline ends came to 7 bases. Germline V gives CDR1 SNHLY, CDR2 FYNNEI. This CDR3 is 14 amino acids long. The rearrangement uses TRBV2 and TRBJ2-2, with D maybe TRBD1 (5 bases). The receptor was isolated from a man in his 70s with acute or convalescent COVID-19. Source material: peripheral blood. The CDR3 spells CASSEQGNTGELFF. Written as DNA, the CDR3 is TGTGCCAGCAGTGAGCAGGGTAACACCGGGGAGCTGTTTTTT. Looking up the rest from reference TRBV2 and TRBJ2-2 gives the full variable domain: EPEVTQTPSHQVTQMGQEVILRCVPISNHLYFYWYRQILGQKVEFLVSFYNNEISEKSEIFDDQFSVERPDGSNFTLKIRSTKLEDSAMYFCASSEQGNTGELFFGEGSRLTVL.